The present entry profiles one T cell receptor (beta chain) with its context. A junction boundary mismatches the germline segment, possibly from a read error. TCRdb reanalysed the 5' RACE reads using MiXCR and keeps one entry per CDR3 protein. Here the sample spans under 70,000 distinct CDR3 sequences, roughly 5.9% being singletons. This specimen comes from a study of early T cells in non-severe SARS-CoV-2 infection. The CDR3 loop spans 15 amino acids. CDR1 and CDR2 (germline): SGHTA, FQGNSA. The sequencing input was whole blood. J is TRBJ1-5 and V is TRBV7-2, with no clear D. This TCR was recovered from an adult who was a healthcare worker with PCR-confirmed SARS-CoV-2 infection or an uninfected control (not recorded which). CDR3 nucleotides: TGTGCCAGCAGCTCGGACTCCCGAAGCACTCAGCCCCAGCATTTT. This sequence encodes CASSSDSRSTQPQHF.